This T cell receptor (beta chain) came from a study of T cells in Graves' hyperthyroidism and ophthalmopathy. As concerns this clonotype: This may come from a read error, since a much larger clone is one base off.

The source material, RNA transcripts, was used to amplify TCR beta CDR3 regions. The TCR CDR3 was amplified in a first-round RT-PCR using the HTBI primer set. In TCRdb, the multiplex PCR reads were re-called with MiXCR into one record per CDR3 protein. The sample shows more than 500,000 distinct CDR3 sequences, 11% to 15% of them seen only once. The CDR3 has 13 residues. The V gene lost 6 bases and the J gene lost 0 bases, with 8 bases spanning the gap. Per the germline V gene, CDR1 is SNHLY and CDR2 is FYNNEI. This rearrangement joins TRBV2 to TRBJ1-1; D perhaps matches TRBD1 (5 bases). Sequenced sample: blood. The source of this sequence is a middle-aged woman with Graves' hyperthyroidism. In nucleotides, the CDR3 is TGTGCCAGCAGAGTAGGGGTGAACACTGAAGCTTTCTTT. Its protein product is CASRVGVNTEAFF.